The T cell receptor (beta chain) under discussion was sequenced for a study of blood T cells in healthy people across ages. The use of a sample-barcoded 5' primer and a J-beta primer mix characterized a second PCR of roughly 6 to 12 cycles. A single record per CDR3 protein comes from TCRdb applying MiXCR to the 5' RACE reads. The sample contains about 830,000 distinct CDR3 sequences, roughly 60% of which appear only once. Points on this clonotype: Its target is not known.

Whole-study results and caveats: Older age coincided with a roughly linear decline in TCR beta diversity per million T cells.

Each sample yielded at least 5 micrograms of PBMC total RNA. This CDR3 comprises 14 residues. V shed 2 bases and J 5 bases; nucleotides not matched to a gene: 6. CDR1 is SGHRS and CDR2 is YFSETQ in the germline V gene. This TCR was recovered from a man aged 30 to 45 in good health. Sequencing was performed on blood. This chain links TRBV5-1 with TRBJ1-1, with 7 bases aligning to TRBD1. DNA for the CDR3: TGCGCCAGCAGCTTCACAGGGGATCAAACTGAAGCTTTCTTT. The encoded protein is CASSFTGDQTEAFF.